This T cell receptor (beta chain) was documented in a study of blood T cell repertoires in COVID-19. Study-wide context: PBMCs, B-cell-depleted T cells, or T cells were the source of the cDNA or gDNA that made up the material.

The repertoire was sequenced with immunoSEQ multiplex PCR; TCRdb's copy has only in-frame clones and lacks some. The table shows approximately 51,000 clones, with 91% occurring only once. Trimming cost V 8 bases and J 2 bases; bases outside gene matches: 3. This CDR3 contains 14 residues. Germline V CDR1 and CDR2: MNHNY, SVGAGI (reference sequence). The TCR was taken from a man in his sixties or seventies with active COVID-19. This chain connects TRBV6-6 to TRBJ2-6, with TRBD1 matching 7 bases. The sample was peripheral blood. CDR3 residues: CASFGQAGANVLTF. Written as DNA, the CDR3 is TGTGCCAGCTTCGGACAGGCTGGGGCCAACGTCCTGACTTTC.